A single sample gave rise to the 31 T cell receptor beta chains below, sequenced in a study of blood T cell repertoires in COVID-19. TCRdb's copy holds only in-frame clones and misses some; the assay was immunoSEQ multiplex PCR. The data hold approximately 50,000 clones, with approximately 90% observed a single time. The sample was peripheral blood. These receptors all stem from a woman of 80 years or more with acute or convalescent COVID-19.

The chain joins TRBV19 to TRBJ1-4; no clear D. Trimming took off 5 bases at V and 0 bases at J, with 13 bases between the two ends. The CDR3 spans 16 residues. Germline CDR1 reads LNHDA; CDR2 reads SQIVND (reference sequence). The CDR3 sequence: CASSSLEGSTNEKLFF. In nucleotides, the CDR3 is TGTGCCAGTAGTTCCTTGGAGGGTTCAACTAATGAAAAACTGTTTTTT.

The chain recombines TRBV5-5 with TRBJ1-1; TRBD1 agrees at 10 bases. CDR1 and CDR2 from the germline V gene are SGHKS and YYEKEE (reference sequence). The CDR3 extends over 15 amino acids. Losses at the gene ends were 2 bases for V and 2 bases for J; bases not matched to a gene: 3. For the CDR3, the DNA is TGTGCCAGCAGCTTCCGACAGGGGGCAAACACTGAAGCTTTCTTT. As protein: CASSFRQGANTEAFF.

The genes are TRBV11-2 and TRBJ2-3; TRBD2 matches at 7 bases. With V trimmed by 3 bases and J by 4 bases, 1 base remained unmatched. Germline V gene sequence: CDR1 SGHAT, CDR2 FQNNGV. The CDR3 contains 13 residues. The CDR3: CASSFGLADTQYF. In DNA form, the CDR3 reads TGTGCCAGCAGCTTCGGACTAGCAGATACGCAGTATTTT.

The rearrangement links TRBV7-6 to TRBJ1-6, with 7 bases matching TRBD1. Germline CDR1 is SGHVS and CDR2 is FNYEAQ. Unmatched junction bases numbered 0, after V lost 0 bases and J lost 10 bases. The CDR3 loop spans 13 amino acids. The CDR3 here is CASSLARGSPLHF. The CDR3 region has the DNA TGTGCCAGCAGCTTAGCCAGGGGGTCACCCCTCCACTTT.

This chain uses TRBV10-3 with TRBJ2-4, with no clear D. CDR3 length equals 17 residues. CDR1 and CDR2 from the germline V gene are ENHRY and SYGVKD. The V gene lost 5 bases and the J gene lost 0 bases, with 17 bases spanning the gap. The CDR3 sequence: CAISSAGDRLAKNIQYF. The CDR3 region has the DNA TGTGCCATCAGTTCCGCTGGTGACCGACTAGCCAAAAACATTCAGTACTTC.

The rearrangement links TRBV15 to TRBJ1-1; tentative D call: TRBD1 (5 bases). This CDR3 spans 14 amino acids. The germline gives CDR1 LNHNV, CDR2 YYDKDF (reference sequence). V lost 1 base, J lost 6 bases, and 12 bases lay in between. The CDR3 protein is CATSRVGVRAEAFF. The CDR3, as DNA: TGTGCCACCAGCAGAGTTGGGGTCAGGGCTGAAGCTTTCTTT. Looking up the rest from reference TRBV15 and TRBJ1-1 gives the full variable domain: DAMVIQNPRYQVTQFGKPVTLSCSQTLNHNVMYWYQQKSSQAPKLLFHYYDKDFNNEADTPDNFQSRRPNTSFCFLDIRSPGLGDTAMYLCATSRVGVRAEAFFGQGTRLTVV.

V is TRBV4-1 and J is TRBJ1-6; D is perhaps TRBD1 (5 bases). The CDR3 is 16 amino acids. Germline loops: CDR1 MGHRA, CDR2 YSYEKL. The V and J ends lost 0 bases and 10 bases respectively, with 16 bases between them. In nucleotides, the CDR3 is TGCGCCAGCAGCCAAGATTTAGACAGTCAAGGATCACCCCTCCACTTT. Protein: CASSQDLDSQGSPLHF.

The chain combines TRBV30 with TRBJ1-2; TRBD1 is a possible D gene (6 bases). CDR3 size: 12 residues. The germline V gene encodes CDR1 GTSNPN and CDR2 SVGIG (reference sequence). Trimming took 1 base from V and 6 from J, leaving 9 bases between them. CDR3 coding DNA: TGTGCCTGGAGTGGGGGGGGCGATGGCTACACCTTC. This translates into CAWSGGGDGYTF.

The CDR3 here is CASSWRTSGPHGDTQYF. CDR3 coding DNA: TGTGCCAGCAGCTGGAGGACTAGCGGCCCCCACGGAGATACGCAGTATTTT. This sequence joins TRBV5-6 and TRBJ2-3; 10 bases agree with TRBD2. CDR1 and CDR2 (germline): SGHDT, YYEEEE. J gave up 5 bases and V 3 bases, and 12 bases lay outside the gene matches. This CDR3 has 17 amino acids. Full variable domain (rest looked up from reference TRBV5-6 and TRBJ2-3): DAGVTQSPTHLIKTRGQQVTLRCSPKSGHDTVSWYQQALGQGPQFIFQYYEEEERQRGNFPDRFSGHQFPNYSSELNVNALLLGDSALYLCASSWRTSGPHGDTQYFGPGTRLTVL.

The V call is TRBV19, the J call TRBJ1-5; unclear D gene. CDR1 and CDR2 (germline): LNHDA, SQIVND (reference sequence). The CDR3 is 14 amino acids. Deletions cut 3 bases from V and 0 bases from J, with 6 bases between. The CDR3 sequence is CASSILASNQPQHF. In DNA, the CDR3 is TGTGCCAGTAGTATTTTAGCTAGCAATCAGCCCCAGCATTTT.

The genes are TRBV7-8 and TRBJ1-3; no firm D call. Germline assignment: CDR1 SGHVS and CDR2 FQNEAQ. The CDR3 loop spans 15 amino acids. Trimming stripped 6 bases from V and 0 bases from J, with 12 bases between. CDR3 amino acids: CASRPAIPSGNTIYF. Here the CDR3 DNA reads TGTGCCAGCAGACCCGCTATTCCCTCTGGAAACACCATATATTTT.

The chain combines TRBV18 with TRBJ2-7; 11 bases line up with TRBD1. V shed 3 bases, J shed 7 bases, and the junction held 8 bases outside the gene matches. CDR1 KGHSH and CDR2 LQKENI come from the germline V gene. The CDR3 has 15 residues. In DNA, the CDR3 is TGTGCCAGCTCACCCGACGGACAGGGGGCCGGTGAGCAGTACGTC. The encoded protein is CASSPDGQGAGEQYV.

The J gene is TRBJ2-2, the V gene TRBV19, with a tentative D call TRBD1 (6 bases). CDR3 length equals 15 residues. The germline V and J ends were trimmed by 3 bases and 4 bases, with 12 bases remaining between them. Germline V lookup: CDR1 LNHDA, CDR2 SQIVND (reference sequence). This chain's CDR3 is CASSIPQGTTGELFF. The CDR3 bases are TGTGCCAGTAGTATCCCACAGGGTACCACCGGGGAGCTGTTTTTT.

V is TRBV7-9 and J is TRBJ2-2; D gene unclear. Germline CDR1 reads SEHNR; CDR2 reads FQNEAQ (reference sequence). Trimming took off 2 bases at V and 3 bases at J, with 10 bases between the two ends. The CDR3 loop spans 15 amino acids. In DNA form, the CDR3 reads TGTGCCAGCAGCTTACGCCGGTTGGACACCGGGGAGCTGTTTTTT. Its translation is CASSLRRLDTGELFF.

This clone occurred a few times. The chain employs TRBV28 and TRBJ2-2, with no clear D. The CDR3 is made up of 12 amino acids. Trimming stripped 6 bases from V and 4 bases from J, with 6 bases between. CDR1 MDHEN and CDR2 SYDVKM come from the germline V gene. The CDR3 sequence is CASRVATGELFF. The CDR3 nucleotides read TGTGCCAGCAGGGTGGCCACCGGGGAGCTGTTTTTT.

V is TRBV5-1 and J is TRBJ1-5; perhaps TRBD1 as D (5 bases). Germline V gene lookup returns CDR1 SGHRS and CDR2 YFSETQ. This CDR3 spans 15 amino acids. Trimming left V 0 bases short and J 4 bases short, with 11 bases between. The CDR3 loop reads CASSLDGGVNQPQHF. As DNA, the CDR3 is TGCGCCAGCAGCTTGGATGGAGGGGTAAATCAGCCCCAGCATTTT.

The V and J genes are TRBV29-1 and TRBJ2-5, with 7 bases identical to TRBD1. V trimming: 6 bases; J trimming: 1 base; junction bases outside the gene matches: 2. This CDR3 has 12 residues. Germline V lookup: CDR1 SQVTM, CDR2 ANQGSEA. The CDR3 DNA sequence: TGCAGCGTACAGGGGACCCAAGAGACCCAGTACTTC. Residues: CSVQGTQETQYF.

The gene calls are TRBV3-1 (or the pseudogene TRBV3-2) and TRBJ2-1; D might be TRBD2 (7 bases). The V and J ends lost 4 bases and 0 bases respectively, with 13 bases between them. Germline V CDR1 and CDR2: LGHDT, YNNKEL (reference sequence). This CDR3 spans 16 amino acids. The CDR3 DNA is TGTGCCAGCAGCCCACGACGGGGGGCCTCCTACAATGAGCAGTTCTTC. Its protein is CASSPRRGASYNEQFF.

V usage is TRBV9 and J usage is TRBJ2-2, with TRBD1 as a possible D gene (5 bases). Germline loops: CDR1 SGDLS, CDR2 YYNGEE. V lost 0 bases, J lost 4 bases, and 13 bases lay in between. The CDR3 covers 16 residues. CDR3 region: CASSVVGQGSTGELFF. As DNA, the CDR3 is TGTGCCAGCAGCGTAGTAGGTCAGGGAAGCACCGGGGAGCTGTTTTTT.

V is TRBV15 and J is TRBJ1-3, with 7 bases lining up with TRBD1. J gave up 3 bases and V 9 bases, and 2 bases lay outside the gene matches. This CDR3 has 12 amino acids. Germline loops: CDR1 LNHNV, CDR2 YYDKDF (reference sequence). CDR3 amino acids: CATGDSGNTIYF. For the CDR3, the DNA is TGTGCCACAGGGGACAGTGGAAACACCATATATTTT.

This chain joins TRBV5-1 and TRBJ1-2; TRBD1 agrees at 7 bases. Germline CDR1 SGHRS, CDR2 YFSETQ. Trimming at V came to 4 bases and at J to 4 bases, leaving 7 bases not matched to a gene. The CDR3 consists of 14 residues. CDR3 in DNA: TGCGCCAGCAGCCCAGACAGGGTCACCTATGGCTACACCTTC. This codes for CASSPDRVTYGYTF.

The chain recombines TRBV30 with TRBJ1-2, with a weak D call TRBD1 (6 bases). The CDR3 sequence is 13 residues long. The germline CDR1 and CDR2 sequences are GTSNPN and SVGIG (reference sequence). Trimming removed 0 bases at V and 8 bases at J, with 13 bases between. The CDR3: CAWSVGRGLGYTF. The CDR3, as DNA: TGTGCCTGGAGTGTGGGCAGGGGTTTAGGCTACACCTTC.

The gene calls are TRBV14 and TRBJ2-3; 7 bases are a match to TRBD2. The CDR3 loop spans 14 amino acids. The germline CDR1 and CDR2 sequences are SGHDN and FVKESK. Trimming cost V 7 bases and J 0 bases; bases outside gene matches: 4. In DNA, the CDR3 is TGTGCCAGCACCAGCGGGATTAGCACAGATACGCAGTATTTT. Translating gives CASTSGISTDTQYF. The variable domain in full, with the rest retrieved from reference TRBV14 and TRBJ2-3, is EAGVTQFPSHSVIEKGQTVTLRCDPISGHDNLYWYRRVMGKEIKFLLHFVKESKQDESGMPNNRFLAERTGGTYSTLKVQPAELEDSGVYFCASTSGISTDTQYFGPGTRLTVL.

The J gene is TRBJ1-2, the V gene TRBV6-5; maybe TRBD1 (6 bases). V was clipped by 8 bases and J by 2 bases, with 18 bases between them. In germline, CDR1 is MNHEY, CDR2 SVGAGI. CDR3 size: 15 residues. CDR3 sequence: CASAEQYRENYGYTF. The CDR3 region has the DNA TGTGCCAGCGCGGAACAGTACAGGGAGAACTATGGCTACACCTTC.

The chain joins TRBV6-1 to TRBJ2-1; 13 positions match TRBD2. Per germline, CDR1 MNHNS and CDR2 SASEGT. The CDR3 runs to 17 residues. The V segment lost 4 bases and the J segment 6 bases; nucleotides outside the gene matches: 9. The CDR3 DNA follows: TGTGCCAGCAGTGTACCCCCCGGGACTAGCGGGACCAATGAGCAGTTCTTC. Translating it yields CASSVPPGTSGTNEQFF.

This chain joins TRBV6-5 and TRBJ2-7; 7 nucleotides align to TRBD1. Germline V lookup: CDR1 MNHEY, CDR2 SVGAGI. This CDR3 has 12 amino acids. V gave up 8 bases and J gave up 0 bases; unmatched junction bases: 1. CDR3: CASRDSSYEQYF. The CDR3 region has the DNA TGTGCCAGCCGGGACAGCTCCTACGAGCAGTACTTC.

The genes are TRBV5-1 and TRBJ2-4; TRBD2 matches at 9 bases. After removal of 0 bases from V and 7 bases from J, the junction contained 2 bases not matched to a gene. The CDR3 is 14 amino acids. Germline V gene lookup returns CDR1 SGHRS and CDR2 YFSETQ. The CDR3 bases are TGCGCCAGCAGCTTGGGGGCGGGAGGGAACATTCAGTACTTC. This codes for CASSLGAGGNIQYF.

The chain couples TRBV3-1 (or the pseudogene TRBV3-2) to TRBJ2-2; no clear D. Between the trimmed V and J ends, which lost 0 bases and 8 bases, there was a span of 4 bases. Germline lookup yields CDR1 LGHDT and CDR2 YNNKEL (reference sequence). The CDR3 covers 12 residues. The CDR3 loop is CASSQDQGELFF. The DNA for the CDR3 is TGTGCCAGCAGCCAAGATCAGGGGGAGCTGTTTTTT.

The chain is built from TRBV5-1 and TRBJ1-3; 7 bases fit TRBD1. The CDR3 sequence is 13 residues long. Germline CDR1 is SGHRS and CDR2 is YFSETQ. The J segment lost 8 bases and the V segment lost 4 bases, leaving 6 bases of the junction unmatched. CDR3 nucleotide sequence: TGCGCCAGCAGCGCCACAGGGGTGGACACCATATATTTT. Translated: CASSATGVDTIYF.

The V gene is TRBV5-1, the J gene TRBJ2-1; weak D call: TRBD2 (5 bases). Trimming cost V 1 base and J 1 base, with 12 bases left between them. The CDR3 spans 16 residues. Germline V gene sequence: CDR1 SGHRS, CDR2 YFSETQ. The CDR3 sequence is CASSLRLAGSYNEQFF. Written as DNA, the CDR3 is TGCGCCAGCAGCTTGAGGCTAGCTGGGTCCTACAATGAGCAGTTCTTC.

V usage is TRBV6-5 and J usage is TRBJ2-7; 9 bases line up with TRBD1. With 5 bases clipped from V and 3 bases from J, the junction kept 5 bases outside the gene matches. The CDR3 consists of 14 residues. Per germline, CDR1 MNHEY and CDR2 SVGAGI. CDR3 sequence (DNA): TGTGCCAGCAGTAGACAGGGGGGGGACTACGAGCAGTACTTC. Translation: CASSRQGGDYEQYF.